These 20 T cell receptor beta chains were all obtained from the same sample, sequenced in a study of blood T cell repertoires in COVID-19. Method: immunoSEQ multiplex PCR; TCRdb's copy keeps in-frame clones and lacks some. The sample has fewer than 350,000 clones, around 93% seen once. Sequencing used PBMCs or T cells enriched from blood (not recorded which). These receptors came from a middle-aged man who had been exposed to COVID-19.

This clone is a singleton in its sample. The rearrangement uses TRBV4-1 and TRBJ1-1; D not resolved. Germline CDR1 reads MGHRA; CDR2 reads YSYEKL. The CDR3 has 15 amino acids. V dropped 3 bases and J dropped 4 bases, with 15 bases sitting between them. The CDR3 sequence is CASSQPRSRGTEAFF. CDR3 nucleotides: TGCGCCAGCAGCCAGCCACGGTCCCGGGGCACTGAAGCTTTCTTT.

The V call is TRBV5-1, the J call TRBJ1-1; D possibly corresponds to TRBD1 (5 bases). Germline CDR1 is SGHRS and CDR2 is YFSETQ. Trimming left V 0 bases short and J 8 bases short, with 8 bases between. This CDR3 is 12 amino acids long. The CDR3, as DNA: TGCGCCAGCAGCTTGGGACAGACGGAAGCTTTCTTT. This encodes CASSLGQTEAFF.

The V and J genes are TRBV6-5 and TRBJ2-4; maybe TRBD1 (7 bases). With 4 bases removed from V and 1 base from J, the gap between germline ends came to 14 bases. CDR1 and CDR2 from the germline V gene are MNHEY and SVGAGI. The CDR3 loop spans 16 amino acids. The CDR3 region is CASSSVRGEAKNIQYF. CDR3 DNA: TGTGCCAGCAGTTCGGTCAGGGGGGAGGCCAAAAACATTCAGTACTTC.

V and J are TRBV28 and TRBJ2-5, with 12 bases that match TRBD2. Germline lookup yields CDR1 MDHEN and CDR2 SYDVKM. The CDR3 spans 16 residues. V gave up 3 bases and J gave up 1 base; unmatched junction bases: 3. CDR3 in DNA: TGTGCCAGCAGTTTCCTAGCGGGAGGGCCCCAAGAGACCCAGTACTTC. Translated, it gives CASSFLAGGPQETQYF.

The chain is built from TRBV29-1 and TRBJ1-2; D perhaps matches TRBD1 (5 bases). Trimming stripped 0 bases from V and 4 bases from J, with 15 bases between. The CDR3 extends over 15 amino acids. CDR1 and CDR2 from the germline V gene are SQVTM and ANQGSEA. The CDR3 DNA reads TGCAGCGTTGAAGATGAGACAGTCCCGGGCTATGGCTACACCTTC. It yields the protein CSVEDETVPGYGYTF. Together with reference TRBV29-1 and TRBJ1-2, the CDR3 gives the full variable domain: SAVISQKPSRDICQRGTSLTIQCQVDSQVTMMFWYRQQPGQSLTLIATANQGSEATYESGFVIDKFPISRPNLTFSTLTVSNMSPEDSSIYLCSVEDETVPGYGYTFGSGTRLTVV.

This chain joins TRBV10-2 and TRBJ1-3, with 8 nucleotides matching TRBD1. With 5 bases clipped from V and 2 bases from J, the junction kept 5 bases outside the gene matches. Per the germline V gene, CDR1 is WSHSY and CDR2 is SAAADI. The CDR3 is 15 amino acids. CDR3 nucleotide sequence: TGCGCCAGCAGTCCAGGGGGCGGCCCTGGAAACACCATATATTTT. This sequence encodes CASSPGGGPGNTIYF.

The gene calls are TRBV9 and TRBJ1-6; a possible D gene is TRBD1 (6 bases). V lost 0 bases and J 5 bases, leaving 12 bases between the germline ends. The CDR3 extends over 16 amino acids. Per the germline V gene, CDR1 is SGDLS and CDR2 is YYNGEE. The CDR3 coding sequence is TGTGCCAGCAGCGTAGAAGGGGGGGTCCATAATTCACCCCTCCACTTT. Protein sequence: CASSVEGGVHNSPLHF.

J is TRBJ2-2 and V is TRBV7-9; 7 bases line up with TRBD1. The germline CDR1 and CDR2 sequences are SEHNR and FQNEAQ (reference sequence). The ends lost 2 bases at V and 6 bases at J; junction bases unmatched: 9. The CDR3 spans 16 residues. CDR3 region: CASSLPDRVPAGELFF. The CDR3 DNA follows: TGTGCCAGCAGCTTACCCGACAGGGTTCCCGCCGGGGAGCTGTTTTTT.

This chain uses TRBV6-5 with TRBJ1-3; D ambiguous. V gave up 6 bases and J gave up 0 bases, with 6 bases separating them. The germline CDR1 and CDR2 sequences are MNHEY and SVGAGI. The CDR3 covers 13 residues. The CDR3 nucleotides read TGTGCCAGCAGGGAGACCTCTGGAAACACCATATATTTT. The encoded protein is CASRETSGNTIYF.

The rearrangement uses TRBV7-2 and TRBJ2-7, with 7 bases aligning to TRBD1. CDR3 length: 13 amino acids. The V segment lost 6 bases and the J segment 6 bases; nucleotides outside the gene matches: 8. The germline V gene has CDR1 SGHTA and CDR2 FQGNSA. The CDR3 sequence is CASRAGTVGEQYF. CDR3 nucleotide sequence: TGTGCCAGCAGGGCCGGGACAGTAGGCGAGCAGTACTTC.

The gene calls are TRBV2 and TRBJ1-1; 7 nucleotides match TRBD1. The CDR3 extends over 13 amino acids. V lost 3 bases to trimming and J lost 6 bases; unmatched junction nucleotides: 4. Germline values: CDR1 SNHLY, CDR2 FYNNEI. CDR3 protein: CASSERQGAEAFF. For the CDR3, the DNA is TGTGCCAGCAGTGAGAGGCAGGGGGCTGAAGCTTTCTTT.

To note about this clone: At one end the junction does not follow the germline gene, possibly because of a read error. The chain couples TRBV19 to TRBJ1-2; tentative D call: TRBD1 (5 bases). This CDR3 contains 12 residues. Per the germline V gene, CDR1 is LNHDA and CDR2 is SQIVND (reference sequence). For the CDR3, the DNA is TGTGCCAGTATGGGAAACAGGACACTCAAGGCTTTC. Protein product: CASMGNRTLKAF.

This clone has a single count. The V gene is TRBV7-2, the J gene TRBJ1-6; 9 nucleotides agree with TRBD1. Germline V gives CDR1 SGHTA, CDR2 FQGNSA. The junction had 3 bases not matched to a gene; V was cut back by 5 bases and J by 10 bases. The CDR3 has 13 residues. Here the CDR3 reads CASSTTGGSPLHF. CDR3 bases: TGTGCCAGCAGCACTACAGGGGGCTCACCCCTCCACTTT. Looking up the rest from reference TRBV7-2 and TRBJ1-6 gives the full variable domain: GAGVSQSPSNKVTEKGKDVELRCDPISGHTALYWYRQSLGQGLEFLIYFQGNSAPDKSGLPSDRFSAERTGGSVSTLTIQRTQQEDSAVYLCASSTTGGSPLHFGNGTRLTVT.

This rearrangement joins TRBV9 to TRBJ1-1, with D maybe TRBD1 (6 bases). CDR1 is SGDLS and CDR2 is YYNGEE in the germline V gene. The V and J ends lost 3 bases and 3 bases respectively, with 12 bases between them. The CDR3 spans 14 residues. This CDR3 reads CASSESGADTEAFF. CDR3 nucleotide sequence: TGTGCCAGCAGCGAGTCAGGGGCGGACACTGAAGCTTTCTTT.

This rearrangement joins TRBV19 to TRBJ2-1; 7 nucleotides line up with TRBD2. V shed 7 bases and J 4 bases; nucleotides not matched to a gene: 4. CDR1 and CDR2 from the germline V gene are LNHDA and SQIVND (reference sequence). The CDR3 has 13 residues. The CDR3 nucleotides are TGTGCCAGTACCGCTAGCGGATACAATGAGCAGTTCTTC. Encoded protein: CASTASGYNEQFF. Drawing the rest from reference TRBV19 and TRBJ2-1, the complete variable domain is DGGITQSPKYLFRKEGQNVTLSCEQNLNHDAMYWYRQDPGQGLRLIYYSQIVNDFQKGDIAEGYSVSREKKESFPLTVTSAQKNPTAFYLCASTASGYNEQFFGPGTRLTVL.

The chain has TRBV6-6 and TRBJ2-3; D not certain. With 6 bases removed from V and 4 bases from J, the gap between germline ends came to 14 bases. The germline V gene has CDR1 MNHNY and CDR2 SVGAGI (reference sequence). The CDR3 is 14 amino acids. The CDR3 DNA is TGTGCCAGCAGATTATCGGGTATGGCAGATACGCAGTATTTT. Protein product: CASRLSGMADTQYF.

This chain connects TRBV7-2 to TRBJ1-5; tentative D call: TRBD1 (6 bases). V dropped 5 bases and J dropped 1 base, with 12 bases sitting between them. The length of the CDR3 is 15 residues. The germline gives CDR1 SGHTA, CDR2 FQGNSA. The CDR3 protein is CASSQGTASNQPQHF. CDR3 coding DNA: TGTGCCAGCAGCCAGGGGACCGCGAGCAATCAGCCCCAGCATTTT. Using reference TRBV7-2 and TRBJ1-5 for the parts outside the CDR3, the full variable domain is GAGVSQSPSNKVTEKGKDVELRCDPISGHTALYWYRQSLGQGLEFLIYFQGNSAPDKSGLPSDRFSAERTGGSVSTLTIQRTQQEDSAVYLCASSQGTASNQPQHFGDGTRLSIL.

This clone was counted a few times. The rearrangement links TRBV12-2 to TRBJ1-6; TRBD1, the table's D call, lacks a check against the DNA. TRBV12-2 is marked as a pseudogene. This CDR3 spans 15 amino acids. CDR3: CARTRQGQWDSPLHF. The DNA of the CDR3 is TGTGCAAGGACCCGACAGGGGCAGTGGGATTCACCCCTCCACTTT.

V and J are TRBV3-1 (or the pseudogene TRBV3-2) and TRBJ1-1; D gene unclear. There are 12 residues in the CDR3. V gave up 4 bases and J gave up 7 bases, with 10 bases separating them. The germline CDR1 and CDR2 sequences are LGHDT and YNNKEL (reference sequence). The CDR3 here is CASSLDRSEAFF. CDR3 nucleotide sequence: TGTGCCAGCAGCCTTGACCGGAGTGAAGCTTTCTTT.

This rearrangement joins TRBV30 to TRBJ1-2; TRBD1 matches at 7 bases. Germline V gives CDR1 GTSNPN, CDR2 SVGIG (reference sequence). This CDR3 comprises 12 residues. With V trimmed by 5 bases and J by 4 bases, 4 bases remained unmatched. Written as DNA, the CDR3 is TGTGCCTGGGATCACAGGGGCTATGGCTACACCTTC. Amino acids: CAWDHRGYGYTF.